This T cell receptor (beta chain) was captured by sequencing in a study of T cell responses to AZD1222 COVID-19 vaccine. The data were produced by immunoSEQ multiplex PCR, yet TCRdb's version contains in-frame clones alone and is incomplete. The table records more than 150,000 clones, about 91% of them present only once. After removal of 1 base from V and 6 bases from J, the junction contained 5 bases not matched to a gene. Germline V gives CDR1 GTSNPN, CDR2 SVGIG (reference sequence). The CDR3 has 14 residues. The starting material was peripheral blood, obtained 28 days after the second AZD1222 dose. The sequence came from an adult who received the AZD1222 COVID-19 vaccine. The rearrangement joins TRBV30 to TRBJ1-5; 8 bases are shared with TRBD1. The CDR3 bases are TGTGCCTGGAGTGAAGGACAGGGAAGTCAGCCCCAGCATTTT. This translates into CAWSEGQGSQPQHF.